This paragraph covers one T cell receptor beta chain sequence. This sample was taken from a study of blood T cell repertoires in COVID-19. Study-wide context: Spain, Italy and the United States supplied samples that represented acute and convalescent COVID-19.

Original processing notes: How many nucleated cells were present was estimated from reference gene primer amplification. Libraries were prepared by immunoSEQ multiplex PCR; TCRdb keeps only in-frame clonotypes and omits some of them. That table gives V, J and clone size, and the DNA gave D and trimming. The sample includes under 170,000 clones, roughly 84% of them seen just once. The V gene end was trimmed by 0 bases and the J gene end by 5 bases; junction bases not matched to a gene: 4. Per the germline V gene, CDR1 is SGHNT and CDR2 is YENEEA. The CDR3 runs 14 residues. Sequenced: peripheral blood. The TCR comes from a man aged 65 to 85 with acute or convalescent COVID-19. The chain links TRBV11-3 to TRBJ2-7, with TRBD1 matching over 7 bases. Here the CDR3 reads CASSLDGTVDEQYF. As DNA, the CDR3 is TGTGCCAGCAGCTTAGATGGGACAGTGGACGAGCAGTACTTC.